The rows below give T cell receptor beta chains drawn from one sample of a study of blood T cells in healthy people across ages. TCRdb called the 5' RACE reads again in MiXCR, with one record for every CDR3 protein. The table includes some 1.5 million distinct CDR3 sequences, 40% to 45% detected once. The specimen was blood. These receptors were taken from a young woman in good health. Both conserved end residues are part of each CDR3. Fields, in order: V gene, CDR3 protein.

TRBV20-1,CSAGQGVNRELFF
TRBV29-1,CSVRRDQETQYF
TRBV5-1,CASSSTGVHEQYF
TRBV6-5,CASSYSSGDNYGYTF
TRBV5-1,CASRPSASSYEQYF
TRBV12-3/TRBV12-4,CASSPPGTPRSTDTQYF
TRBV14,CASSQRQNPYEQYF
TRBV7-8,CASSLWRHKFNEQFF
TRBV21-1,CASSKGGKVPPDTQYF
TRBV5-5,CASSFELAVKADEQYF
TRBV10-3,CAISAVLARNNEQYF
TRBV7-9,CASSRLGQGNQPQHF
TRBV6-2/TRBV6-3,CASSPSYTEAFF
TRBV11-2,CASSLVGAFEAFF
TRBV5-1,CASSLGDHHNEQFF
TRBV20-1,CSARDLSGTEKLFF
TRBV27,CASGRTGGWDTQYF